The entry below describes one T cell receptor (beta chain). These data are taken from a study of blood T cell repertoires in COVID-19. Study details: COVID-19 samples from acute and convalescent phases originated in the United States, Italy and Spain. T cells, B-cell-depleted T cells, or PBMCs provided the cDNA or gDNA that served as material.

Trimming took 3 bases from V and 5 from J; bases not matched to a gene: 13. The CDR3 totals 18 residues. Germline V gives CDR1 SGHRS, CDR2 YFSETQ. Source study methods: Reference gene primer amplification gave estimated nucleated cell counts. Produced via immunoSEQ multiplex PCR; TCRdb's table is partial and in-frame only. The V and J calls and clone size are taken from that table; D and trimming were inferred from the DNA. The sample yields about 350,000 clones, around 88% seen once. The TCR originated in a woman in her fifties or sixties with COVID-19, enrolled during active disease. Specimen: peripheral blood. The chain has TRBV5-1 and TRBJ2-1; TRBD2 agrees at 11 bases. Here the CDR3 reads CASSWSLLAGALNNEQFF. The CDR3 bases are TGCGCCAGCAGCTGGAGCTTACTAGCGGGGGCCCTAAACAATGAGCAGTTCTTC.